The 4 T cell receptor beta chains reported below all come from one sample, sequenced in a study of chemoradiotherapy in HPV16-positive cancers. Measured with immunoSEQ multiplex PCR; TCRdb has only the in-frame clones, and not every one. The sample lists about 34,000 clones; around 92% were seen once. This sample comprised blood, obtained from a patient who underwent chemoradiotherapy. Receptor source: a human donor with HPV-associated anogenital cancer.

This sequence joins TRBV11-2 and TRBJ2-2; TRBD2 might be the D (6 bases). This CDR3 region has 14 residues. The germline CDR1 and CDR2 sequences are SGHAT and FQNNGV. Between the trimmed V and J ends, which lost 7 bases and 2 bases, there was a span of 11 bases. The DNA for the CDR3 is TGTGCCAGCACCCTGGGACTTAACACCGGGGAGCTGTTTTTT. Its translation is CASTLGLNTGELFF.

The chain links TRBV5-1 to TRBJ2-7; tentative D call: TRBD1 (6 bases). The V gene's germline CDR1 is SGHRS and CDR2 YFSETQ. V was clipped by 7 bases and J by 0 bases, with 17 bases between them. The CDR3 extends over 15 amino acids. The CDR3 sequence is CASRPPTGTSYEQYF. As DNA, the CDR3 is TGCGCCAGCCGCCCCCCTACAGGGACCTCCTACGAGCAGTACTTC.

The chain couples TRBV18 to TRBJ1-1; possibly TRBD1 for D (5 bases). Per germline, CDR1 KGHSH and CDR2 LQKENI. The CDR3 sequence is 16 residues long. The V end lost 3 bases, the J end lost 11 bases, and 25 bases lay between the germline ends. CDR3 region: CASSPTGGRGSGDAFF. The CDR3 DNA follows: TGTGCCAGCTCACCCACTGGGGGGAGAGGTTCCGGAGACGCTTTCTTT.

This chain uses TRBV5-1 with TRBJ1-3; the D is unclear. The CDR3 runs 16 residues. Per the germline V gene, CDR1 is SGHRS and CDR2 is YFSETQ. V lost 4 bases and J lost 0, with 14 bases in between. In nucleotides, the CDR3 is TGCGCCAGCAGCCCCCATGGCAGTTCCTCTGGAAACACCATATATTTT. Encoded protein: CASSPHGSSSGNTIYF. The variable domain in full, with the rest retrieved from reference TRBV5-1 and TRBJ1-3, is KAGVTQTPRYLIKTRGQQVTLSCSPISGHRSVSWYQQTPGQGLQFLFEYFSETQRNKGNFPGRFSGRQFSNSRSEMNVSTLELGDSALYLCASSPHGSSSGNTIYFGEGSWLTVV.